This T cell receptor (beta chain) was documented in a study of blood T cell repertoires in COVID-19. Study overall: The samples span acute and convalescent COVID-19 from the United States, Italy and Spain.

Germline CDR1 reads SGHVS; CDR2 reads FNYEAQ. This CDR3 region has 15 residues. J was trimmed by 5 bases and V by 6 bases; bases with no gene match: 8. The assay was immunoSEQ multiplex PCR, and TCRdb's table has in-frame clones only and misses some. The data show some 170,000 clones, with more than 80% seen just once and under 2% held by the top ten. V is TRBV7-6 and J is TRBJ2-2; 8 bases fit TRBD1. The sequence was obtained from a woman aged 60 to 75 with COVID-19, enrolled during active disease. Sequenced: peripheral blood. The CDR3 protein is CASSSSGGLTGELFF. The CDR3 nucleotides are TGTGCCAGCAGTTCATCAGGGGGCTTAACCGGGGAGCTGTTTTTT.